This TCR beta chain appears in the sequencing data of a study of blood T cell repertoires in COVID-19. Living in about 25 US areas, the participants were between roughly 18 and 90 years of age. Study processing details: By means of reference gene primer amplification, nucleated cell counts were estimated. Generated by immunoSEQ multiplex PCR, the TCRdb table keeps only in-frame clones and is missing some. For V, J and clone size, that table is used; D and trimming come from the DNA. The sample lists fewer than 200,000 clones, less than 90% occurring once. This clone was seen once. Germline V gives CDR1 MGHRA, CDR2 YSYEKL. Trimming left V 4 bases short and J 3 bases short, with 9 bases between. This CDR3 has 13 amino acids.

The receptor was derived from a woman aged 25 to 45 who had been exposed to COVID-19. Sequences were obtained from PBMCs or T cells enriched from blood (not recorded which). V gene TRBV4-1 combines with J gene TRBJ1-2; D call uncertain. CDR3 nucleotides: TGCGCCAGCAGCCGCAGGCAGGACTATGGCTACACCTTC. Protein: CASSRRQDYGYTF.